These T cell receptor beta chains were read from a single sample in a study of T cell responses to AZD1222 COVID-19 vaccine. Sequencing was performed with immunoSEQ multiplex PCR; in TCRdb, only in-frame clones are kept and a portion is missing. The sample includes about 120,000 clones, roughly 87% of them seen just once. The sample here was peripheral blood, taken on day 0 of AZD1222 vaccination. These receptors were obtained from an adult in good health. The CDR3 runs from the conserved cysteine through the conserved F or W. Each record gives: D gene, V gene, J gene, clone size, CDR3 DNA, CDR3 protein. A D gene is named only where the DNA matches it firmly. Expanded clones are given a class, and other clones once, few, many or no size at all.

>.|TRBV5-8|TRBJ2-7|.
TGTGCCAGCAGCTTTGTGCCCCTGGGATGGAACCACGAGCAGTACTTC
CASSFVPLGWNHEQYF
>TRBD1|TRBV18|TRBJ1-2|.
TGTGCCAGCTCACCACGTCCCGGGACAGGGTCCGACTATGGCTACACCTTC
CASSPRPGTGSDYGYTF
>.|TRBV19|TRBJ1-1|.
TGTGCCAGTAGTACCCTATTGAACACTGAAGCTTTCTTT
CASSTLLNTEAFF
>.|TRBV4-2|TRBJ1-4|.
TGTGCCAGCAGCCAAGAGCCAGGGGTCCTTAATGAAAAACTGTTTTTT
CASSQEPGVLNEKLFF
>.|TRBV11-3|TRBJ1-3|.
TGTGCCAGCAGCTTATCCTCTGGGGGGGCGAGTGGAAACACCATATATTTT
CASSLSSGGASGNTIYF
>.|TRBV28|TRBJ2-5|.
TGTGCCAGCAGTTTTAGGGGGACCGACCAAGAGACCCAGTACTTC
CASSFRGTDQETQYF
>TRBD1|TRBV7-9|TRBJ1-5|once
TGTGCCTGCACTTCCCGCACAGGGGGCGTTCAGCCCCAGCATTTT
CACTSRTGGVQPQHF
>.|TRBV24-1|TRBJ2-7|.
TGTGCCACCCGCGGAACGCGAGGACAGTACTCCTACGAGCAGTACTTC
CATRGTRGQYSYEQYF
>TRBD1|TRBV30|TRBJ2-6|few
TGTGCCTGGAGGGGACAGGGCCAGAGGGGGGCCAACGTCCTGACTTTC
CAWRGQGQRGANVLTF
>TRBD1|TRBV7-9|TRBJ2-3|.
TGTGCCAGCAGCGACACCCGAAAGGGGGCGCATATAGATACGCAGTATTTT
CASSDTRKGAHIDTQYF
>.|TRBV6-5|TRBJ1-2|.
TGTGCCAGCAGTTACTCGAGGCCTAACTATGGCTACACCTTC
CASSYSRPNYGYTF
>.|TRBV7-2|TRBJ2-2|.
TGTGCCAGCAGCAACCAGGGTTCAGCCGGGGAGCTGTTTTTT
CASSNQGSAGELFF